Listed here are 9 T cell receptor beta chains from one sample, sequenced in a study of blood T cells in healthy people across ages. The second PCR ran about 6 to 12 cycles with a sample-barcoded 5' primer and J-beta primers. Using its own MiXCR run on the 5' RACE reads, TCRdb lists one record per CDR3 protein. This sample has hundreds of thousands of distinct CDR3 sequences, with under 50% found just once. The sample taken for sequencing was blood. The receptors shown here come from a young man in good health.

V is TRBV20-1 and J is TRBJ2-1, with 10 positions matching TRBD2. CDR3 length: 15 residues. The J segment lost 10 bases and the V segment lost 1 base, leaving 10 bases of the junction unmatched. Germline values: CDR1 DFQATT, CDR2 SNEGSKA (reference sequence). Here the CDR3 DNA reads TGCAGTGCTAGAGCGGAAACTAGCGGGGCTTACGAGCAGTTCTTC. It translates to CSARAETSGAYEQFF.

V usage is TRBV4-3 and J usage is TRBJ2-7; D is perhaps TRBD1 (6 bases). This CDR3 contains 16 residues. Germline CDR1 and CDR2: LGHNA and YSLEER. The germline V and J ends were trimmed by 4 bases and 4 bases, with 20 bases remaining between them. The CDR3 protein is CASSLDRNLGFYEQYF. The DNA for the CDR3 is TGCGCCAGCAGCCTGGACAGAAACCTAGGGTTTTACGAGCAGTACTTC.

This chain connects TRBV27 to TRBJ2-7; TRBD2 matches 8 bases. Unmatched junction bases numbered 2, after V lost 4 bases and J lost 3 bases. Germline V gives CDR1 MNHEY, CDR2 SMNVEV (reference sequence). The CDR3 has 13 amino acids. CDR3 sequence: CASSSGLVYEQYF. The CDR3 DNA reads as TGTGCCAGCAGTTCGGGACTAGTCTACGAGCAGTACTTC.

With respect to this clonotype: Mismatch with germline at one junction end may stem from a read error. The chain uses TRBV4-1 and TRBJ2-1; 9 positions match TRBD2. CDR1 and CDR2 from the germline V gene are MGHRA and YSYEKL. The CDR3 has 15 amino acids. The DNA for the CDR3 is TGCGCCAACAGCCCCCTAGCGGGACCCCACAATGAGCAGTTCTTC. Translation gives CANSPLAGPHNEQFF.

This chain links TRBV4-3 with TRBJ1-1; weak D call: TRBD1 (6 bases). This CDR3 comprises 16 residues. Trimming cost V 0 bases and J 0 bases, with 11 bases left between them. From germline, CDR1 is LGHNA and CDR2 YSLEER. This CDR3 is CASSQDEGGLNTEAFF. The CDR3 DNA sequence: TGCGCCAGCAGCCAAGATGAGGGGGGCCTGAACACTGAAGCTTTCTTT.

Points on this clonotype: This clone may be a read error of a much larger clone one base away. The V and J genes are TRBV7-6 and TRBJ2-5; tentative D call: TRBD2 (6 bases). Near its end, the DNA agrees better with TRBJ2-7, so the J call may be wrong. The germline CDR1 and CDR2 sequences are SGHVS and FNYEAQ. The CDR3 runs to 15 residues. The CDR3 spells CASSLVGGESYEQYF. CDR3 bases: TGTGCCAGCAGCTTAGTTGGCGGGGAGTCCTACGAGCAGTACTTC.

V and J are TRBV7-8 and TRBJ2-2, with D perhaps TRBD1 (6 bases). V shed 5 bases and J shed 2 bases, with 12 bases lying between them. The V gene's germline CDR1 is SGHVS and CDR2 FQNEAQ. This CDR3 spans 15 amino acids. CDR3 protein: CASSNPGQNTGELFF. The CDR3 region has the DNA TGTGCCAGCAGCAACCCGGGACAAAACACCGGGGAGCTGTTTTTT.

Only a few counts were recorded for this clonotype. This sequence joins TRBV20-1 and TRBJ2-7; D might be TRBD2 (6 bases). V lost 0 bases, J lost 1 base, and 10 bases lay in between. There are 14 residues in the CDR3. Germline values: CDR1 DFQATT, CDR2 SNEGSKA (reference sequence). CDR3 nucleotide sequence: TGCAGTGCTAGAGATTGGGGGGATTCCTACGAGCAGTACTTC. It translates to CSARDWGDSYEQYF.

The CDR3 nucleotides are TGCAGTCTGTCTAGCGGGGGTCGTTCCTACAATGAGCAGTTCTTC. This encodes CSLSSGGRSYNEQFF. V is TRBV20-1 and J is TRBJ2-1; 10 bases agree with TRBD2. The CDR3 has 15 amino acids. The ends lost 8 bases at V and 1 base at J; junction bases unmatched: 8. The germline CDR1 and CDR2 sequences are DFQATT and SNEGSKA (reference sequence).